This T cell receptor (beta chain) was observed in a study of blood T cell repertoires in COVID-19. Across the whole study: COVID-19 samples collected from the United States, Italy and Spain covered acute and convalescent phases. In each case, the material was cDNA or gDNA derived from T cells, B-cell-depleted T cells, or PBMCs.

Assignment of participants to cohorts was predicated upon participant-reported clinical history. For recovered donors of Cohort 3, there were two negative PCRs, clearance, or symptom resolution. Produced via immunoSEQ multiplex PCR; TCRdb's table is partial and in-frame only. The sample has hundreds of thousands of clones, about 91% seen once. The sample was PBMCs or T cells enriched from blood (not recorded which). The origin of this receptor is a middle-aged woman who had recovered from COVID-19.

The CDR3 spells CASSVAELPTEAFF. CDR3 bases: TGTGCCAGCAGCGTAGCGGAGCTACCCACTGAAGCTTTCTTT. The J gene is TRBJ1-1, the V gene TRBV9; D gene uncertain. The germline CDR1 and CDR2 sequences are SGDLS and YYNGEE. CDR3 length equals 14 residues. V was pared by 0 bases and J by 4 bases, with 10 bases between. The entire variable domain, with the rest obtained from reference TRBV9 and TRBJ1-1, is as follows: DSGVTQTPKHLITATGQRVTLRCSPRSGDLSVYWYQQSLDQGLQFLIQYYNGEERAKGNILERFSAQQFPDLHSELNLSSLELGDSALYFCASSVAELPTEAFFGQGTRLTVV.